This TCR beta chain was observed in a study of blood T cell repertoires in COVID-19. At the level of the study: Some COVID-19 samples were acute and others convalescent; all came from the United States, Italy and Spain. Sources were T cells, B-cell-depleted T cells, or PBMCs; the material itself was cDNA or gDNA.

Clones were read by immunoSEQ multiplex PCR, and TCRdb kept only the in-frame ones, dropping some. The table shows about 180,000 clones, with about 85% occurring only once. The CDR3 loop spans 15 amino acids. CDR1 is SGHAT, CDR2 FQNNGV, per germline. V was trimmed by 3 bases and J by 9 bases, leaving 15 bases between them. The rearrangement joins TRBV11-2 to TRBJ1-6, with D perhaps TRBD1 (6 bases). This receptor was taken from a man aged 40-49 years who had recovered from COVID-19. The sample was PBMCs or T cells enriched from blood (not recorded which). The CDR3 nucleotides are TGTGCCAGCAGCTTTGGCCGGGACATGGGTTCACCCCTCCACTTT. Protein product: CASSFGRDMGSPLHF.